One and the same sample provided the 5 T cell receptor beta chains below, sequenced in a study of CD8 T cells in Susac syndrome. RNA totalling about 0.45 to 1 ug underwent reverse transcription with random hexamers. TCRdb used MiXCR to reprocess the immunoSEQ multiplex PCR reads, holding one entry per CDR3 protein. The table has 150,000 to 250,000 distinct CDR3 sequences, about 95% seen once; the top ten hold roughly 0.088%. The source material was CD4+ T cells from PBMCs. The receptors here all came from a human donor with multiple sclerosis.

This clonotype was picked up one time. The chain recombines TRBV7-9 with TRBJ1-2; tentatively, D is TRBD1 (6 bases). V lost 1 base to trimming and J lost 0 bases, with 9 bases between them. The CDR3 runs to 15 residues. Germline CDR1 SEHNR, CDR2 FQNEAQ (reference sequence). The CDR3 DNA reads TGTGCCAGCAGCTTAGATGGGGGCCCTAACTATGGCTACACCTTC. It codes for CASSLDGGPNYGYTF.

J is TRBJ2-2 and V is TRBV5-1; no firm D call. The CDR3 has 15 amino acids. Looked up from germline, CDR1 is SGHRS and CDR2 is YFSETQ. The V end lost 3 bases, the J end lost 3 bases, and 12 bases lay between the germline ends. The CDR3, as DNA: TGCGCCAGCAGCTCGCCTGGCCTCTACACCGGGGAGCTGTTTTTT. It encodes CASSSPGLYTGELFF. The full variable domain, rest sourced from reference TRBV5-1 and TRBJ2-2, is KAGVTQTPRYLIKTRGQQVTLSCSPISGHRSVSWYQQTPGQGLQFLFEYFSETQRNKGNFPGRFSGRQFSNSRSEMNVSTLELGDSALYLCASSSPGLYTGELFFGEGSRLTVL.

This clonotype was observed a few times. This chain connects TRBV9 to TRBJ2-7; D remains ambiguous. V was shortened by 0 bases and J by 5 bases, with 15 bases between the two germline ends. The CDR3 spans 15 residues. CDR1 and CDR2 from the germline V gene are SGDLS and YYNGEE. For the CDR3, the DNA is TGTGCCAGCAGCGTAGGGGCCCGTCCTAACGACGAGCAGTACTTC. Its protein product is CASSVGARPNDEQYF.

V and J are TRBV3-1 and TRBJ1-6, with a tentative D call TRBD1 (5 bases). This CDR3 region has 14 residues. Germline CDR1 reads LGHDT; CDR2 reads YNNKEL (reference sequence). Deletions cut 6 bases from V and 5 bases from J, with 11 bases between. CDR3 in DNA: TGTGCCAGCAGGCTTTCCAGGGATAATTCACCCCTCCACTTT. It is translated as CASRLSRDNSPLHF.

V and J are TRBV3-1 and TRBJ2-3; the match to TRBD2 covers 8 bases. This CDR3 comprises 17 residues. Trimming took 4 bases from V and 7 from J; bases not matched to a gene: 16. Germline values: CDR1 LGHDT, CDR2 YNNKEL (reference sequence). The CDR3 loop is CASSPSGGLGAGNTQYF. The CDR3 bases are TGTGCCAGCAGCCCTTCCGGGGGACTAGGGGCCGGTAATACGCAGTATTTT.